This T cell receptor (beta chain) was sequenced in a study of T-cell memory formation after mild COVID-19. Study details: Largely donor-specific TCR clusters were found. General study results and limits: Mainly CM and EM harbored the contracting CD4+ clones; mainly EMRA harbored the CD8+ ones.

In this sample, this clonotype turned up many times. Antigen unknown. This CDR3 contains 14 residues. Between the trimmed V and J ends, which lost 4 bases and 2 bases, there was a span of 12 bases. TCR alpha and TCR beta cDNA libraries carrying sample barcodes and UMIs came from 5'RACE with constant-segment primers. TCRdb re-analysed the 5' RACE reads in MiXCR, keeping a single row per CDR3 protein. The table has fewer than 450,000 distinct CDR3 sequences, under 25% seen once; the top ten hold around 12%. The clonotype was recovered from an adult woman who had mild COVID-19 (a few samples of this study predate the infection). Cell type and time point are not known. V usage is TRBV12-3 or TRBV12-4 and J usage is TRBJ2-7; the D gene is possibly TRBD1 (6 bases). The sequenced material came from PBMCs or a T cell subset sorted from them (not recorded which). The CDR3 DNA sequence: TGTGCCAGCAGTTCCGGACAGACTACCTACGAGCAGTACTTC. It encodes CASSSGQTTYEQYF.